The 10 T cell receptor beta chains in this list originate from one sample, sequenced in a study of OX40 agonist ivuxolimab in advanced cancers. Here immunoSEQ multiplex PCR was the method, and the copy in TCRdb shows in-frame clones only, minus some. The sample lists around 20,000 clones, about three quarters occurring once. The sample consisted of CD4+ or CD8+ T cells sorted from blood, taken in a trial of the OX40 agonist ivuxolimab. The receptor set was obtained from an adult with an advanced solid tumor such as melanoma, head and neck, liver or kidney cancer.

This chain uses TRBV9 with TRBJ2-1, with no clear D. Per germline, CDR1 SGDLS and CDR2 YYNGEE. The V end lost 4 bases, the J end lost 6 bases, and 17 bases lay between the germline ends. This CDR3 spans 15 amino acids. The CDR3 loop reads CASSLYEASFNEQFF. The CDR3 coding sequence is TGTGCCAGCAGCCTTTACGAGGCTAGTTTCAATGAGCAGTTCTTC.

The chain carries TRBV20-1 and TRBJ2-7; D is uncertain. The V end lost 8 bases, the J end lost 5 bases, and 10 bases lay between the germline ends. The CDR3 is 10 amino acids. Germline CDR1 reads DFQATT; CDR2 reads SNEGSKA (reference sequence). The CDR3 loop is CSTHGDEQYF. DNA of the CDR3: TGCAGTACTCACGGCGACGAGCAGTACTTC.

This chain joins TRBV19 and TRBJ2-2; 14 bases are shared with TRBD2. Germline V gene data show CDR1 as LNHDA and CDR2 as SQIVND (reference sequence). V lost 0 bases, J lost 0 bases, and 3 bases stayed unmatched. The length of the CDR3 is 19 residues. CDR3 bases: TGTGCCAGTAGTATAGAGGGGACTAGCGGGAGAACGAACACCGGGGAGCTGTTTTTT. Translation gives CASSIEGTSGRTNTGELFF.

The CDR3 sequence is CASHTQGPANYGYTF. CDR3 in DNA: TGTGCCAGCCATACTCAGGGGCCCGCTAACTATGGCTACACCTTC. J is TRBJ1-2 and V is TRBV5-4, with D possibly matching TRBD1 (6 bases). CDR3 length: 15 amino acids. The ends were cut back, 7 bases at V and 0 bases at J, with 16 bases in the middle. Germline values: CDR1 SGHNT, CDR2 YYREEE (reference sequence).

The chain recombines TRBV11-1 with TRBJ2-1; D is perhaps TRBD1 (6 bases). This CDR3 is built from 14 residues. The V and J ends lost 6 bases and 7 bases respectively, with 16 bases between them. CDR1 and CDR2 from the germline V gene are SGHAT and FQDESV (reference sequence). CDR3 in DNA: TGTGCCAGCAGTTTAAACTCCCAGGGGAATGAGCAGTTCTTC. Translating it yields CASSLNSQGNEQFF.

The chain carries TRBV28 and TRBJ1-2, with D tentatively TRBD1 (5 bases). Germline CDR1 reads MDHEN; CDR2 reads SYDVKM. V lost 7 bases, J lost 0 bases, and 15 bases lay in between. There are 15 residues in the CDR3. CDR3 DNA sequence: TGTGCCAGCACCTTCATGGCGACAGCTAACTATGGCTACACCTTC. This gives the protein CASTFMATANYGYTF.

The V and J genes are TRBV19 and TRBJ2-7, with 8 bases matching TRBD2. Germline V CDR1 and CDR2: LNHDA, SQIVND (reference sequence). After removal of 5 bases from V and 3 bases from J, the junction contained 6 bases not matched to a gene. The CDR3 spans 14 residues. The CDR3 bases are TGTGCCAGTAGTGAGGGACTAGTGTACTACGAGCAGTACTTC. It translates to CASSEGLVYYEQYF.

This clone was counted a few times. The CDR3: CASSHGGGYEQYF. The CDR3 DNA sequence: TGTGCCAGCAGCCACGGGGGAGGATACGAGCAGTACTTC. The rearrangement joins TRBV14 to TRBJ2-7, with D perhaps matching TRBD2 (6 bases). Trimming left V 3 bases short and J 4 bases short, with 10 bases between. The CDR3 runs to 13 residues. The germline V gene encodes CDR1 SGHDN and CDR2 FVKESK.

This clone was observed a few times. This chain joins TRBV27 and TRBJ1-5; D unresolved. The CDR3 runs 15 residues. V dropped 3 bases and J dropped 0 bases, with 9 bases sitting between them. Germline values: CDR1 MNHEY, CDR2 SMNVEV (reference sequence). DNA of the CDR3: TGTGCCAGCAGTTTCTCGGCTTATAGCAATCAGCCCCAGCATTTT. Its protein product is CASSFSAYSNQPQHF.

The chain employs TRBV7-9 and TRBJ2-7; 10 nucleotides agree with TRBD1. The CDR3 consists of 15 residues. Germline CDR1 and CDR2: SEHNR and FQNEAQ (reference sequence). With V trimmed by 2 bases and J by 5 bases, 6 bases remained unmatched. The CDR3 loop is CASSLRDRGLHEQYF. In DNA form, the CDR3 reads TGTGCCAGCAGCTTACGGGACAGGGGATTACACGAGCAGTACTTC.